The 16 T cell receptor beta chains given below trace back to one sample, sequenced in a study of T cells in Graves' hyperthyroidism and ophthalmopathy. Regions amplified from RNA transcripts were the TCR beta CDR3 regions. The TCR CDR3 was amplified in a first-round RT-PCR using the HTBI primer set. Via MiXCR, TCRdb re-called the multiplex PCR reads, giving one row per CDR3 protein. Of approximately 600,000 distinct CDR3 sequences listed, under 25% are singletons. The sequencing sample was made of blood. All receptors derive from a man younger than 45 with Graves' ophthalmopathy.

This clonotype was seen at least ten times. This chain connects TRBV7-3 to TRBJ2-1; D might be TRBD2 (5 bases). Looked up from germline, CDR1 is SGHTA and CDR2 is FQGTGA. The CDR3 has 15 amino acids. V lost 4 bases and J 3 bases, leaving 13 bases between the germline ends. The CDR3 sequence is CASSSQGGNYNEQFF. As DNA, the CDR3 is TGTGCCAGCAGCTCACAAGGAGGAAACTACAATGAGCAGTTCTTC.

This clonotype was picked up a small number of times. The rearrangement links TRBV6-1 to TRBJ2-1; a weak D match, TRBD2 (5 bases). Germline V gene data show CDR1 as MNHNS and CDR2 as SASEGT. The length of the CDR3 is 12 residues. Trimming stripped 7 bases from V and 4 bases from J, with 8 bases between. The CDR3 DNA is TGTGCCAGCACCGCGGGTTACAATGAGCAGTTCTTC. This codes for CASTAGYNEQFF.

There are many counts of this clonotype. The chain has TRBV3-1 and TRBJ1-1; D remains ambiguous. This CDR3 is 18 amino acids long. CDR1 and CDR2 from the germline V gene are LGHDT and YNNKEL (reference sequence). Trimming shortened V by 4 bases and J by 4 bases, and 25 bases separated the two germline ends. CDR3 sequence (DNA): TGTGCCAGCAGCCCGATTTTCGGACCCCGTGGGGAGGGCACTGAAGCTTTCTTT. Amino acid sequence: CASSPIFGPRGEGTEAFF.

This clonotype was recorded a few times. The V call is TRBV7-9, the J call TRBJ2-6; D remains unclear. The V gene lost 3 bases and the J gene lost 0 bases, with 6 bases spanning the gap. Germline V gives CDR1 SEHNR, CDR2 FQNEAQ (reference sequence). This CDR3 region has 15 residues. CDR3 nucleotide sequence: TGTGCCAGCAGCTTCTTGTCCTCTGGGGCCAACGTCCTGACTTTC. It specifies CASSFLSSGANVLTF.

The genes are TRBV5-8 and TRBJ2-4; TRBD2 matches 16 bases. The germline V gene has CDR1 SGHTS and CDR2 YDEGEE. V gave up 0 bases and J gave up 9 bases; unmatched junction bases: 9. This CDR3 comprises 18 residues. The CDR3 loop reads CASSLAGLAGGRGSIQYF. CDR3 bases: TGTGCCAGCAGCTTGGCGGGACTAGCGGGAGGGCGAGGTAGCATTCAGTACTTC.

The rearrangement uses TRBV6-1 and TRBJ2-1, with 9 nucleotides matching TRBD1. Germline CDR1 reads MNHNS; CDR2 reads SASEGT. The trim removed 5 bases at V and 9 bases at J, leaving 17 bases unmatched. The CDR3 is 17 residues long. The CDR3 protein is CASSYLSGGQGKFEQFF. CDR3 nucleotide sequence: TGTGCCAGCAGTTATCTATCAGGCGGACAGGGGAAGTTTGAGCAGTTCTTC.

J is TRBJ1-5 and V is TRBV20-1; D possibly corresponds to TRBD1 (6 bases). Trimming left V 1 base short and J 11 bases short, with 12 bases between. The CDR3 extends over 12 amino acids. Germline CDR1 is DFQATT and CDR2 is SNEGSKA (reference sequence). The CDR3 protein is CSARAGAGAQHF. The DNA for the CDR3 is TGCAGTGCTAGAGCGGGGGCGGGGGCCCAGCATTTT.

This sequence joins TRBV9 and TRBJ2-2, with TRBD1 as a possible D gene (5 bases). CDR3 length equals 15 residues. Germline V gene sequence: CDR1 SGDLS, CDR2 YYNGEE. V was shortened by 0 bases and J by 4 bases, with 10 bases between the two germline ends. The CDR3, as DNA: TGTGCCAGCAGCGTAGCTCCGGACACCACCGGGGAGCTGTTTTTT. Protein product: CASSVAPDTTGELFF.

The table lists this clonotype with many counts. CDR3 coding DNA: TGTGCTTTCGGACAGGGGGCGAACACTGAAGCTTTCTTT. Translating gives CAFGQGANTEAFF. The chain employs TRBV28 and TRBJ1-1; 11 bases map to TRBD1. The CDR3 runs to 13 residues. Germline-derived CDR1 and CDR2 are MDHEN and SYDVKM.

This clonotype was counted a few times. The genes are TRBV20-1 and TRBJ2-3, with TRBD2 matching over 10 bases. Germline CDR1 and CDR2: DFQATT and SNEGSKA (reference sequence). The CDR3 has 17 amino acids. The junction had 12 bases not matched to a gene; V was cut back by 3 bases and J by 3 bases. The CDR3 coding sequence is TGCAGTGCTAGGGCGTCTAGCGGGAGCTTCGGAACAGATACGCAGTATTTT. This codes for CSARASSGSFGTDTQYF.

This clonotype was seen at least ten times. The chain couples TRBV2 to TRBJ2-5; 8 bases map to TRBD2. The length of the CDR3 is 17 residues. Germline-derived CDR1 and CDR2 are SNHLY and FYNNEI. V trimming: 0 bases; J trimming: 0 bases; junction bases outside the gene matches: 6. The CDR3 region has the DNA TGTGCCAGCAGTGAAGCGGTAGCGGGAACGTACCAAGAGACCCAGTACTTC. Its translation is CASSEAVAGTYQETQYF.

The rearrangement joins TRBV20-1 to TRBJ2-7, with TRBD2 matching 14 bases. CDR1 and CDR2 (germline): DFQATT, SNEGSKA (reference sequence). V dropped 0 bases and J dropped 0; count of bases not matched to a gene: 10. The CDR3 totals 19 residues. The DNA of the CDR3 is TGCAGTGCTAGAGATACTTTGGGACTAGCGGGAGAAGCCTCCTACGAGCAGTACTTC. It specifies CSARDTLGLAGEASYEQYF.

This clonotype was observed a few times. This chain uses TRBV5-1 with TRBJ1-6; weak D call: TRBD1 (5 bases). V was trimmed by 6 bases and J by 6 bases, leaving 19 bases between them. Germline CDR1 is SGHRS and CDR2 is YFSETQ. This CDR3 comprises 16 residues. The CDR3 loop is CASTSARDSGNSPLHF. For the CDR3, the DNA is TGCGCCAGCACCTCCGCGCGTGACAGCGGTAATTCACCCCTCCACTTT.

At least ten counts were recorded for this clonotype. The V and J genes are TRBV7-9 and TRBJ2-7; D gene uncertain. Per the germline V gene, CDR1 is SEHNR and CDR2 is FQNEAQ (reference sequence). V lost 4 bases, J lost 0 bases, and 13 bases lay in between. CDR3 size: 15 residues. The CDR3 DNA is TGTGCCAGCAGCTCTCCCGGACGGAGCTCCTACGAGCAGTACTTC. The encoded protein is CASSSPGRSSYEQYF. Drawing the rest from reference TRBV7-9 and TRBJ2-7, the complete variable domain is DTGVSQNPRHKITKRGQNVTFRCDPISEHNRLYWYRQTLGQGPEFLTYFQNEAQLEKSRLLSDRFSAERPKGSFSTLEIQRTEQGDSAMYLCASSSPGRSSYEQYFGPGTRLTVT.

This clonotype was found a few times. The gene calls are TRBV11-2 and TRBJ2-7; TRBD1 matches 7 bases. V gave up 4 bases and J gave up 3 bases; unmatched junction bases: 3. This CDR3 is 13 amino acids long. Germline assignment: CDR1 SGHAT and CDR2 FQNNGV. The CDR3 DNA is TGTGCCAGCAGCTGGACAGGCCTCTACGAGCAGTACTTC. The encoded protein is CASSWTGLYEQYF.

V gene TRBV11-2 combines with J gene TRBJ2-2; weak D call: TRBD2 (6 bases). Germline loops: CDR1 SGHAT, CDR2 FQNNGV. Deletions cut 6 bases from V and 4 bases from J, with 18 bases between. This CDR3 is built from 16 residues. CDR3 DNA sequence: TGTGCCAGCAGTAAAGCGGGCAGGGCAGTCACCGGGGAGCTGTTTTTT. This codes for CASSKAGRAVTGELFF. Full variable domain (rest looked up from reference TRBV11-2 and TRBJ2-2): EAGVAQSPRYKIIEKRQSVAFWCNPISGHATLYWYQQILGQGPKLLIQFQNNGVVDDSQLPKDRFSAERLKGVDSTLKIQPAKLEDSAVYLCASSKAGRAVTGELFFGEGSRLTVL.